A selection of T cell receptor beta chains follows, all from one sample in a study of cytomegalovirus exposure and HLA in healthy donors. This table comes from immunoSEQ multiplex PCR, and its TCRdb copy is limited to in-frame clones, with some not included. In the table there are fewer than 250,000 clones, around 76% of which are singletons. Source material: PBMCs. The receptor source for this set is a man younger than 35 in good health and CMV-seronegative. Both conserved end residues are part of each CDR3. Each record gives: V gene, D gene, clone size, J gene, CDR3 DNA, CDR3 protein. D genes are given only for firm matches. Only some rows state a clone size, as once, few, many or a class for expanded clones.

v_gene: TRBV7-9
d_gene: TRBD1
abundance: once
j_gene: TRBJ1-1
CDR3nt: TGTGCCAGCAGCTCTCCCCTCGACAGGGACAGTGAAGCTTTCTTT
CDR3aa: CASSSPLDRDSEAFF

v_gene: TRBV28
d_gene: .
abundance: .
j_gene: TRBJ2-7
CDR3nt: TGTGCCAGCAGTTTATTACAGGGTCTAATTTCCTACGAGCAGTACTTC
CDR3aa: CASSLLQGLISYEQYF

v_gene: TRBV30
d_gene: .
abundance: .
j_gene: TRBJ2-3
CDR3nt: TGTGCCTGGAGAGAGGGTTTCACAGATACGCAGTATTTT
CDR3aa: CAWREGFTDTQYF

v_gene: TRBV29-1
d_gene: .
abundance: .
j_gene: TRBJ2-7
CDR3nt: TGCAGCGTTGAATACCAGGGCCCCTACGAGCAGTACTTC
CDR3aa: CSVEYQGPYEQYF

v_gene: TRBV29-1
d_gene: .
abundance: once
j_gene: TRBJ2-3
CDR3nt: TGCAGCGTTGTCCGTAGCGGACCTAGCACAGATACGCAGTATTTT
CDR3aa: CSVVRSGPSTDTQYF

v_gene: TRBV2
d_gene: TRBD1
abundance: .
j_gene: TRBJ2-7
CDR3nt: TGTGCCAGCAGTCCCCGGGACAGCTCCTACGAGCAGTACTTC
CDR3aa: CASSPRDSSYEQYF

v_gene: TRBV30
d_gene: TRBD1
abundance: .
j_gene: TRBJ1-1
CDR3nt: TGTGCCTGGAGTTTGACAGGGAGCACTGAAGCTTTCTTT
CDR3aa: CAWSLTGSTEAFF

v_gene: TRBV5-1
d_gene: .
abundance: .
j_gene: TRBJ2-7
CDR3nt: TGCGCCAGCAGGTCGGAGGGCGCGGTGGGCGAGCAGTACTTC
CDR3aa: CASRSEGAVGEQYF

v_gene: TRBV2
d_gene: .
abundance: once
j_gene: TRBJ1-2
CDR3nt: TGTGCCAGCATGTTAGGTCGGGGGGCGAATTATGGCTACACCTTC
CDR3aa: CASMLGRGANYGYTF

v_gene: TRBV9
d_gene: TRBD1
abundance: once
j_gene: TRBJ2-1
CDR3nt: TGTGCCAGCAGCGTAGAATCAGGGGGCTACAATGAGCAGTTCTTC
CDR3aa: CASSVESGGYNEQFF

v_gene: TRBV5-4
d_gene: .
abundance: .
j_gene: TRBJ2-7
CDR3nt: TGTGCCAGCAGCTTGGGCCAGGGGCCTCACGAGCAGTACTTC
CDR3aa: CASSLGQGPHEQYF

v_gene: TRBV28
d_gene: TRBD1
abundance: .
j_gene: TRBJ1-2
CDR3nt: TGTGCCAGCAGTCGAGAAGGACAGGGTAGTTATGGCTACACCTTC
CDR3aa: CASSREGQGSYGYTF

v_gene: TRBV5-1
d_gene: .
abundance: few
j_gene: TRBJ2-3
CDR3nt: TGCGCCAGCAGCTTTAAGGGGCAAGATACGCAGTATTTT
CDR3aa: CASSFKGQDTQYF

v_gene: TRBV6-1
d_gene: TRBD1
abundance: .
j_gene: TRBJ1-2
CDR3nt: TGTGCCAGCAGCCGGGACAGGGGAGGAGGGTATGGCTACACCTTC
CDR3aa: CASSRDRGGGYGYTF

v_gene: TRBV5-4
d_gene: .
abundance: .
j_gene: TRBJ2-5
CDR3nt: TGTGCCAGCAGCTTGGCCAGAGGGAGAGAGACCCAGTACTTC
CDR3aa: CASSLARGRETQYF

v_gene: TRBV6-1
d_gene: .
abundance: .
j_gene: TRBJ2-7
CDR3nt: TGTGCCAGTCAAACAGGGGGGGCCTACGAGCAGTACTTC
CDR3aa: CASQTGGAYEQYF

v_gene: TRBV5-4
d_gene: TRBD2
abundance: .
j_gene: TRBJ2-3
CDR3nt: TGTGCCAGCAGCCCCGGGACTAGCCGGCCAATCACAGATACGCAGTATTTT
CDR3aa: CASSPGTSRPITDTQYF

v_gene: TRBV2
d_gene: TRBD1
abundance: few
j_gene: TRBJ1-5
CDR3nt: TGTGCCAGCAGTGACCTGGGACAGGGTCAGCCCCAGCATTTT
CDR3aa: CASSDLGQGQPQHF

v_gene: TRBV7-6
d_gene: TRBD1
abundance: .
j_gene: TRBJ1-4
CDR3nt: TGTGCCAGCAGCGCGACAGGGGGCGGCGAAAAACTGTTTTTT
CDR3aa: CASSATGGGEKLFF

v_gene: TRBV6-5
d_gene: .
abundance: .
j_gene: TRBJ2-3
CDR3nt: TGTGCCAGCCGGGACTTGCCCACAGATACGCAGTATTTT
CDR3aa: CASRDLPTDTQYF

v_gene: TRBV5-4
d_gene: .
abundance: .
j_gene: TRBJ2-7
CDR3nt: TGTGCCAGCAGCTTCTTTGGGCAGGGTAGGTCCGTCGAGCAGTACTTC
CDR3aa: CASSFFGQGRSVEQYF

v_gene: TRBV6-1
d_gene: .
abundance: .
j_gene: TRBJ1-1
CDR3nt: TGTGCCTGCAGTGAATGGAGGGGGAACACTGAAGCTTTCTTT
CDR3aa: CACSEWRGNTEAFF

v_gene: TRBV6-1
d_gene: TRBD1
abundance: once
j_gene: TRBJ1-1
CDR3nt: TGTGCCAGCAGTGAAGCGCTTCGGGGACAGGAAGCTTTCTTT
CDR3aa: CASSEALRGQEAFF

v_gene: TRBV19
d_gene: .
abundance: .
j_gene: TRBJ2-7
CDR3nt: TGTGCCAGTAGTAGCCAGACAGTCTACGAGCAGTACTTC
CDR3aa: CASSSQTVYEQYF

v_gene: TRBV6-5
d_gene: .
abundance: .
j_gene: TRBJ2-1
CDR3nt: TGTGCCAGCAGTTACTCCAGTTTTTACAATGAGCAGTTCTTC
CDR3aa: CASSYSSFYNEQFF

v_gene: TRBV7-2
d_gene: .
abundance: .
j_gene: TRBJ2-1
CDR3nt: TGTGCCAGCAGCTTAGCCGGGGTTAATTACAATGAGCAGTTCTTC
CDR3aa: CASSLAGVNYNEQFF

v_gene: TRBV9
d_gene: TRBD2
abundance: .
j_gene: TRBJ2-1
CDR3nt: TGTGCCAGCACCAGCGGGAGGGCCGGAGAGCAGTTCTTC
CDR3aa: CASTSGRAGEQFF

v_gene: TRBV30
d_gene: .
abundance: .
j_gene: TRBJ2-5
CDR3nt: TGTGCCTGGAGTGGAAGAGCATACCCAATCCAAGAGACCCAGTACTTC
CDR3aa: CAWSGRAYPIQETQYF